This T cell receptor beta chain was documented in a study of cytomegalovirus exposure and HLA in healthy donors. CDR3 length equals 13 residues. Germline lookup yields CDR1 SGHRS and CDR2 YFSETQ. V shed 0 bases and J shed 4 bases, with 7 bases lying between them. In the PCR, 60 Vbeta and 13 Jbeta primers were used. Assay: immunoSEQ multiplex PCR; the TCRdb copy retains only in-frame clones and omits some. The sample records tens of thousands of clones, approximately 81% being singletons. The source of this sequence is a woman in her 40s in good health and CMV-seronegative. This rearrangement joins TRBV5-1 to TRBJ2-5; D is uncertain. The specimen sequenced was PBMCs. The CDR3 sequence: CASSLELGETQYF. The CDR3 DNA follows: TGCGCCAGCAGCTTGGAGCTTGGAGAGACCCAGTACTTC.